The clone carrying this TCR beta chain was seen at least ten times. This record belongs to a study of early T cells in non-severe SARS-CoV-2 infection. Individual cDNA molecules each received unique molecular identifiers attached to them. TCRdb redid the calling of the 5' RACE reads with MiXCR, one entry per CDR3 protein. Seen here are about 40,000 distinct CDR3 sequences, about 4.9% observed once, and the top ten hold 4.8%. J lost 5 bases, V lost 6 bases, and 7 bases had no gene match. The germline V gene encodes CDR1 SGHRS and CDR2 YFSETQ. The CDR3 is made up of 13 amino acids. The chain is built from TRBV5-1 and TRBJ2-5; 7 bases fit TRBD1. The sequencing sample was made of whole blood. The receptor's source is an adult who was a healthcare worker with PCR-confirmed SARS-CoV-2 infection or an uninfected control (not recorded which). CDR3: CASTRTGGETQYF. The DNA for the CDR3 is TGCGCCAGCACAAGGACAGGCGGCGAGACCCAGTACTTC.